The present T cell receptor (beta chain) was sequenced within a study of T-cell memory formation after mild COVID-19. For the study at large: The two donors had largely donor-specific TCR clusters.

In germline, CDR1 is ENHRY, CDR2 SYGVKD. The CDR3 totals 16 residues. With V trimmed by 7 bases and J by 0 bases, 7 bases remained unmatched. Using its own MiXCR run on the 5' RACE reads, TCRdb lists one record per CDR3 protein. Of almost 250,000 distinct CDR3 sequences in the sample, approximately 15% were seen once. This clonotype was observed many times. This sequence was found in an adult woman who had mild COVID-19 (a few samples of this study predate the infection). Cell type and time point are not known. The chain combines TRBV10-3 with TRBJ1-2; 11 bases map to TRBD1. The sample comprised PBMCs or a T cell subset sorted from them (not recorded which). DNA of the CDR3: TGTGCCATCAACGGGGGACAGGGGGGTACTAACTATGGCTACACCTTC. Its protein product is CAINGGQGGTNYGYTF.